The 21 T cell receptor beta chains below all came from one sample that was sequenced in a study of cytomegalovirus exposure and HLA in healthy donors. The primer mix had 60 Vbeta and 13 Jbeta primers. Clones were sequenced by immunoSEQ multiplex PCR, and TCRdb holds only the in-frame ones, with some missing. Among 150,000 or so clones listed, roughly 80% were seen once. The sample comprised PBMCs. The receptors were gathered from a man aged 50 to 59 in good health and CMV-seropositive.

The chain couples TRBV6-1 to TRBJ2-1; 8 bases line up with TRBD1. Germline CDR1 and CDR2: MNHNS and SASEGT. The CDR3 sequence is 13 residues long. The trim removed 9 bases at V and 4 bases at J, leaving 5 bases unmatched. The CDR3: CASRQGLYNEQFF. CDR3 DNA: TGTGCCAGTAGACAGGGGCTGTACAATGAGCAGTTCTTC.

The count of this clone is one. V is TRBV29-1 and J is TRBJ2-2; the match to TRBD1 covers 8 bases. Germline-derived CDR1 and CDR2 are SQVTM and ANQGSEA. The CDR3 has 16 residues. The V gene end was trimmed by 7 bases and the J gene end by 3 bases; junction bases not matched to a gene: 13. The CDR3 here is CSAGRGRGKDTGELFF. CDR3 nucleotides: TGCAGCGCGGGCAGGGGGCGCGGAAAGGACACCGGGGAGCTGTTTTTT.

This clone was counted between two and nine times. The J gene is TRBJ1-2, the V gene TRBV9, with D possibly matching TRBD1 (5 bases). There are 14 residues in the CDR3. Germline V gives CDR1 SGDLS, CDR2 YYNGEE. The ends were cut back, 0 bases at V and 1 base at J, with 7 bases in the middle. This CDR3 is CASSVGGYNYGYTF. CDR3 DNA: TGTGCCAGCAGCGTAGGGGGCTATAACTATGGCTACACCTTC.

This clone was detected once. V usage is TRBV5-4 and J usage is TRBJ2-5, with 9 bases identical to TRBD2. There are 16 residues in the CDR3. Germline loops: CDR1 SGHNT, CDR2 YYREEE (reference sequence). J gave up 2 bases and V 0 bases, and 5 bases lay outside the gene matches. CDR3 nucleotide sequence: TGTGCCAGCAGCTTGGAAGCTAGCGGGGTACAAGAGACCCAGTACTTC. Translating it yields CASSLEASGVQETQYF.

This chain connects TRBV27 to TRBJ2-1; TRBD1 matches at 7 bases. Looked up from germline, CDR1 is MNHEY and CDR2 is SMNVEV (reference sequence). The CDR3 totals 14 residues. The V segment lost 6 bases and the J segment 9 bases; nucleotides outside the gene matches: 11. Here the CDR3 DNA reads TGTGCCAGCAGGATTGGACAGGAGAGCCGTGAGCAGTTCTTC. It yields the protein CASRIGQESREQFF.

V usage is TRBV4-1 and J usage is TRBJ2-1; D perhaps matches TRBD1 (6 bases). CDR3 length: 16 amino acids. Germline V CDR1 and CDR2: MGHRA, YSYEKL. The V end lost 0 bases, the J end lost 10 bases, and 19 bases lay between the germline ends. CDR3 nucleotides: TGCGCCAGCAGCCAAGATAGCAGGGGCCAGTTTAGGGAGCAGTTCTTC. It codes for CASSQDSRGQFREQFF.

This chain connects TRBV29-1 to TRBJ1-2, with TRBD1 identical over 7 bases. CDR1 SQVTM and CDR2 ANQGSEA come from the germline V gene. This CDR3 is built from 12 residues. J was trimmed by 6 bases and V by 4 bases; bases with no gene match: 5. In DNA form, the CDR3 reads TGCAGCGTTGGTAGAACAGGGGATGGCTACACCTTC. Residues: CSVGRTGDGYTF.

This clone appeared once. The chain joins TRBV5-1 to TRBJ1-5; 10 bases line up with TRBD1. V gave up 0 bases and J gave up 5 bases; unmatched junction bases: 2. CDR1 is SGHRS, CDR2 YFSETQ, per germline. The CDR3 contains 15 residues. In DNA, the CDR3 is TGCGCCAGCAGCTTGGCGGGACAGGGGTATCAGCCCCAGCATTTT. This gives the protein CASSLAGQGYQPQHF.

This sequence joins TRBV7-2 and TRBJ1-5; TRBD1 agrees at 9 bases. CDR1 is SGHTA and CDR2 is FQGNSA in the germline V gene. V shed 5 bases, J shed 1 base, and the junction held 15 bases outside the gene matches. This CDR3 has 19 residues. CDR3 protein: CASSPFPTGGVRSNQPQHF. Here the CDR3 DNA reads TGTGCCAGCAGCCCCTTTCCAACAGGGGGCGTTAGGAGCAATCAGCCCCAGCATTTT.

The chain has TRBV5-1 and TRBJ2-1; TRBD2 agrees at 11 bases. Germline V gene sequence: CDR1 SGHRS, CDR2 YFSETQ. The CDR3 runs to 16 residues. V trimming: 1 base; J trimming: 8 bases; junction bases outside the gene matches: 8. This CDR3 reads CASSLSSGGARDEQFF. The CDR3 coding sequence is TGCGCCAGCAGCTTGAGTAGCGGGGGGGCTAGGGATGAGCAGTTCTTC.

This chain links TRBV9 with TRBJ2-3; tentative D call: TRBD1 (5 bases). The germline gives CDR1 SGDLS, CDR2 YYNGEE. The CDR3 is 13 amino acids. The V gene lost 6 bases and the J gene lost 2 bases, with 10 bases spanning the gap. CDR3 amino acids: CASKRGDTDTQYF. In DNA form, the CDR3 reads TGTGCCAGCAAAAGGGGCGACACAGATACGCAGTATTTT.

This clone was observed once. The chain carries TRBV5-1 and TRBJ2-1; 7 positions match TRBD2. Germline V gene sequence: CDR1 SGHRS, CDR2 YFSETQ. Trimming cost V 4 bases and J 6 bases; bases outside gene matches: 4. The CDR3 runs to 13 residues. CDR3 residues: CASSLREGNEQFF. CDR3 nucleotides: TGCGCCAGCAGCCTCAGGGAGGGCAATGAGCAGTTCTTC.

CDR3 sequence: CASSLAFYSRGNTEAFF. CDR3 in DNA: TGCGCCAGCAGCTTGGCCTTTTATTCGCGTGGGAACACTGAAGCTTTCTTT. The V gene is TRBV5-1, the J gene TRBJ1-1; unclear D gene. Germline assignment: CDR1 SGHRS and CDR2 YFSETQ. Trimming took off 0 bases at V and 1 base at J, with 16 bases between the two ends. This CDR3 has 17 amino acids.

The sample holds one count of this clone. The genes are TRBV7-2 and TRBJ1-6, with a weak D call TRBD1 (5 bases). The CDR3 covers 13 residues. The V gene lost 1 base and the J gene lost 12 bases, with 10 bases spanning the gap. Germline lookup yields CDR1 SGHTA and CDR2 FQGNSA. Written as DNA, the CDR3 is TGTGCCAGCAGCTTAGAACAGGATTTACCCCTCCACTTT. This translates into CASSLEQDLPLHF.

The genes are TRBV10-3 and TRBJ2-1; 8 bases map to TRBD2. The CDR3 has 15 amino acids. Germline values: CDR1 ENHRY, CDR2 SYGVKD. The V gene end was trimmed by 4 bases and the J gene end by 0 bases; junction bases not matched to a gene: 2. The CDR3 coding sequence is TGTGCCATCAGTGCGGGGGGGAGCTCCTACAATGAGCAGTTCTTC. It codes for CAISAGGSSYNEQFF.

This rearrangement joins TRBV28 to TRBJ1-5, with 8 bases that match TRBD1. Germline V lookup: CDR1 MDHEN, CDR2 SYDVKM. The CDR3 contains 15 residues. V lost 5 bases and J lost 6; bases outside the gene matches: 9. The CDR3 nucleotides are TGTGCCAGCAGTATTATTCAGGGGGCGGGTCAGCCCCAGCATTTT. Translating gives CASSIIQGAGQPQHF.

The V and J genes are TRBV7-2 and TRBJ1-6, with a possible D match to TRBD1 (6 bases). Looked up from germline, CDR1 is SGHTA and CDR2 is FQGNSA. Trimming took off 5 bases at V and 3 bases at J, with 11 bases between the two ends. The CDR3 is 15 amino acids. CDR3 bases: TGTGCCAGCAGCGCTAGAGGGGGCTATAATTCACCCCTCCACTTT. It is translated as CASSARGGYNSPLHF.

The genes are TRBV7-3 and TRBJ2-2, with unresolved D. The V and J ends lost 4 bases and 6 bases respectively, with 12 bases between them. CDR3 length: 14 amino acids. Per the germline V gene, CDR1 is SGHTA and CDR2 is FQGTGA. The CDR3 protein is CASSYLSGSGELFF. DNA for the CDR3: TGTGCCAGCAGCTACCTTTCGGGTTCCGGGGAGCTGTTTTTT.

The rearrangement links TRBV19 to TRBJ1-1; 9 nucleotides line up with TRBD1. The CDR3 covers 15 residues. Germline V gene lookup returns CDR1 LNHDA and CDR2 SQIVND (reference sequence). V was clipped by 5 bases and J by 2 bases; unmatched bases: 6. CDR3 DNA: TGTGCCAGTAGTCCAAGACAGGGGGTTAACACTGAAGCTTTCTTT. Protein sequence: CASSPRQGVNTEAFF.

The V and J genes are TRBV30 and TRBJ2-1; D ambiguous. Looked up from germline, CDR1 is GTSNPN and CDR2 is SVGIG (reference sequence). CDR3 length: 15 residues. V was pared by 4 bases and J by 2 bases, with 15 bases between. DNA for the CDR3: TGTGCCTGGATCAAGCAGCGTCTACCCTACAATGAGCAGTTCTTC. It encodes CAWIKQRLPYNEQFF.

The chain uses TRBV18 and TRBJ2-7, with TRBD2 as a possible D gene (6 bases). CDR1 is KGHSH, CDR2 LQKENI, per germline. Trimming took 8 bases from V and 4 from J, leaving 15 bases between them. The CDR3 spans 13 residues. The CDR3 sequence is CASRDSTTYEQYF. CDR3 nucleotide sequence: TGTGCCAGCCGGGACTCAACTACTTACGAGCAGTACTTC.